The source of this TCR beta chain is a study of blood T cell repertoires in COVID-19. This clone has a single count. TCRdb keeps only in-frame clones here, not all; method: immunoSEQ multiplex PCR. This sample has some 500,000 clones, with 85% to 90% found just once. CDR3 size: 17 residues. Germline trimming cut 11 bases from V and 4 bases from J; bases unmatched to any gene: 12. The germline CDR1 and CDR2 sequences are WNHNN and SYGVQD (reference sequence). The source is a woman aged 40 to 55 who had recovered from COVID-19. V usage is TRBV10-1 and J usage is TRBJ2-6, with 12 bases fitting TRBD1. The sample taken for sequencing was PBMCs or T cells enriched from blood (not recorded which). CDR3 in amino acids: CASSRDRGRGGANVLTF. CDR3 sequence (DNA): TGCGCCTCCTCTCGGGACAGGGGGCGTGGAGGGGCCAACGTCCTGACTTTC.